The following is a T cell receptor beta chain sequence with its context. Its specificity is unknown. Cultured CD4+ T cell DNA was sequenced using the Oncomine TCR Beta short-read assay. Genomic DNA was isolated from CD4+ T cells that had been cultured. TCRdb recomputed calls from the PCR reads with MiXCR, one row per CDR3 protein. The repertoire holds approximately 19,000 distinct CDR3 sequences, with around 60% as singletons. V lost 0 bases, J lost 4 bases, and 2 bases stayed unmatched. In germline, CDR1 is KGHSH, CDR2 LQKENI. This CDR3 spans 15 amino acids. Treatment given: roughly 10-day PBMC culture with coronavirus spike peptide pools or control peptides (ViraFEST assay). PCR positivity was dated March to December 2020, before US Alpha, Beta and Delta variants. These data come from a study of vaccination and CD4 T cells after COVID-19. At the level of the study: SARS-CoV-2 positivity in convalescent patients was established by nasal swab PCR; some ten had mild and one severe disease.

Input material: CD4+ T cells from blood, cultured in vitro. The chain links TRBV18 to TRBJ2-5; 10 bases map to TRBD2. This receptor was identified in a human donor who had recovered from COVID-19. The CDR3 nucleotides are TGTGCCAGCTCACCACCTAGCGGGAGGAGAGAGACCCAGTACTTC. This encodes CASSPPSGRRETQYF. The variable domain in full, completed from reference TRBV18 and TRBJ2-5, reads NAGVMQNPRHLVRRRGQEARLRCSPMKGHSHVYWYRQLPEEGLKFMVYLQKENIIDESGMPKERFSAEFPKEGPSILRIQQVVRGDSAAYFCASSPPSGRRETQYFGPGTRLLVL.